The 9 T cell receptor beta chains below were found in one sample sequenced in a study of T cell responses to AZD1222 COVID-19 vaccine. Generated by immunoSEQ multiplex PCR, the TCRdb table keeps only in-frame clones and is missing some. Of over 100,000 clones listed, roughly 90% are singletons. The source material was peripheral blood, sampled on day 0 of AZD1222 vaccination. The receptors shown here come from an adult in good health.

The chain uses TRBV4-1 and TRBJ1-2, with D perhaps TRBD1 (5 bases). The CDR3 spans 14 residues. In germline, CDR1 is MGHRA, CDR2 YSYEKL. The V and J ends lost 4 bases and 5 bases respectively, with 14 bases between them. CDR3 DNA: TGCGCCAGCAGCCGCCCCCGTGGGGGATATGGCTACACCTTC. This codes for CASSRPRGGYGYTF.

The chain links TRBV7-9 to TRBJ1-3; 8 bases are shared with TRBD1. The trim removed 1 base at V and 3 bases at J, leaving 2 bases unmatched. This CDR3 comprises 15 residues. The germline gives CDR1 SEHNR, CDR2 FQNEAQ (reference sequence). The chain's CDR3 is CASSLGTGRGNTIYF. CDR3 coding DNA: TGTGCCAGCAGCTTAGGGACAGGGCGTGGAAACACCATATATTTT.

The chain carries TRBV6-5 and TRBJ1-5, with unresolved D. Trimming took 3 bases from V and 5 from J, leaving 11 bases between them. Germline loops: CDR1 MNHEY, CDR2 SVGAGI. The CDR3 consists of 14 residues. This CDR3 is CASSYWAPYQPQHF. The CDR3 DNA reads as TGTGCCAGCAGTTATTGGGCCCCGTATCAGCCCCAGCATTTT.

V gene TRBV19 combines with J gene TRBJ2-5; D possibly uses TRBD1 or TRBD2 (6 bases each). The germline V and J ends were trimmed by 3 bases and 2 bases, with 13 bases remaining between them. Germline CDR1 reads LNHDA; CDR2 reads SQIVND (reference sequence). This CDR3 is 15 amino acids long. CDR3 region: CASSILGGGQETQYF. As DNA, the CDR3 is TGTGCCAGTAGTATCCTGGGGGGCGGTCAAGAGACCCAGTACTTC.

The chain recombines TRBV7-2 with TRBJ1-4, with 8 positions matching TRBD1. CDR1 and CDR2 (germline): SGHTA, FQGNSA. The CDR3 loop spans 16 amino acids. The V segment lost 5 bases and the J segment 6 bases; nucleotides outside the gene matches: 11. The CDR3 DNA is TGTGCCAGCAGCCCTTTGACCGACAGGGGCCATGAAAAACTGTTTTTT. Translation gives CASSPLTDRGHEKLFF.

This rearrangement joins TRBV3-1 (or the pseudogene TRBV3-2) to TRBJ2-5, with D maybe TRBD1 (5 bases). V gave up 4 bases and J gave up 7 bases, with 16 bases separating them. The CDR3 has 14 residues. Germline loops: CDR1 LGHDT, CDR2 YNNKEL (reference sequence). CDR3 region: CASSPFSDGATQYF. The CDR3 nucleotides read TGTGCCAGCAGCCCCTTCTCCGATGGGGCGACCCAGTACTTC.

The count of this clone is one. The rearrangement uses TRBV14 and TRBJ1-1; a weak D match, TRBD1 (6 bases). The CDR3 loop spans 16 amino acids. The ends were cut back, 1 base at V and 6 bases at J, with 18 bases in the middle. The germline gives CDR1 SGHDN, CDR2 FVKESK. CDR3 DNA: TGTGCCAGCAGCCAAGTTCTCGGTTGGGCAGGGGCTGAAGCTTTCTTT. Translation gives CASSQVLGWAGAEAFF. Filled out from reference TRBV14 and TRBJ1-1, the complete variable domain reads EAGVTQFPSHSVIEKGQTVTLRCDPISGHDNLYWYRRVMGKEIKFLLHFVKESKQDESGMPNNRFLAERTGGTYSTLKVQPAELEDSGVYFCASSQVLGWAGAEAFFGQGTRLTVV.

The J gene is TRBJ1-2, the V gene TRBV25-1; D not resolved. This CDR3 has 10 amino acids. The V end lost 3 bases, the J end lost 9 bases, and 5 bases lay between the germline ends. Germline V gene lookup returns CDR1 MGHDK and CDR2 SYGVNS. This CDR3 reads CASSDTSYTF. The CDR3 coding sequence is TGTGCCAGCAGTGACACAAGCTACACCTTC.

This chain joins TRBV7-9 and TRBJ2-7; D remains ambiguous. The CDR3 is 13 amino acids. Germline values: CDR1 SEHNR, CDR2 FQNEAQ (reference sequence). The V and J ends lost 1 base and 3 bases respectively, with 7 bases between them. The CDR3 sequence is CASSLGVVYEQYF. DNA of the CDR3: TGTGCCAGCAGCTTAGGGGTAGTCTACGAGCAGTACTTC.